This T cell receptor beta chain came from a study of T cell responses to AZD1222 COVID-19 vaccine. About the study: Whether given at about 4 or about 12 weeks, second doses were pooled.

About this clone itself: Its antigen is not known.

Study findings and constraints: Spike-specific TCR breadth and depth were elevated following two AZD1222 doses.

This table comes from immunoSEQ multiplex PCR, and its TCRdb copy is limited to in-frame clones, with some not included. The top ten clones hold about a sixth of a sample with 100,000 to 110,000 clones, 87% of them seen once. CDR1 is LGHDT, CDR2 YNNKEL, per germline (reference sequence). CDR3 length: 15 residues. V lost 4 bases and J 1 base, leaving 13 bases between the germline ends. The chain links TRBV3-1 (or the pseudogene TRBV3-2) to TRBJ2-5; weak D call: TRBD2 (6 bases). The source material was peripheral blood, sampled on day 0 of AZD1222 vaccination. This receptor was identified in an adult in good health. For the CDR3, the DNA is TGTGCCAGCAGCCTCCGGACTACCCTCCAAGAGACCCAGTACTTC. As protein: CASSLRTTLQETQYF.